This T cell receptor beta chain was found in a study of siplizumab effects on memory and regulatory T cells. Only in-frame clones appear in the TCRdb table, and some are missing; sequencing was by immunoSEQ multiplex PCR. The sample has 100,000 or so clones, roughly 94% seen once. This clone was recorded a few times. Its antigen is as yet unknown. General study results and limits: Naive versus memory phenotype went unassigned for roughly 75-96% of proliferating CD4+ or CD8+ clones. The mean Treg-derived percentage of mappable alloreactive CD4+ clones was roughly 69% with siplizumab compared with 25% to 30% in controls.

The source is a human donor in good health. The sequenced sample consisted of Tregs sorted from blood.

In DNA, the CDR3 is TGCAGTGCTAGTTGGAACACTGAAGCTTTCTTT. This encodes CSASWNTEAFF. This sequence joins TRBV20-1 and TRBJ1-1; no definite D call. The CDR3 totals 11 residues. The germline gives CDR1 DFQATT, CDR2 SNEGSKA (reference sequence). Trimming left V 3 bases short and J 1 base short, with 3 bases between.